This TCR beta chain was captured by sequencing in a study of T-cell reconstitution after alpha-beta-depleted transplantation in children. This clonotype was seen repeatedly, ten times or more. The TCRbeta library incorporated unique molecular identifiers. Each CDR3 protein gets one entry after TCRdb re-called the PCR reads with MiXCR. The sample records hundreds of thousands of distinct CDR3 sequences, approximately 16% being singletons. The CDR3 sequence is 13 residues long. Germline CDR1 reads DFQATT; CDR2 reads SNEGSKA (reference sequence). Trimming cost V 6 bases and J 3 bases, with 14 bases left between them.

This chain links TRBV20-1 with TRBJ1-1, with D possibly being TRBD1 (5 bases). The source is a human donor who donated a stem cell graft to a child with acute myeloid leukemia. Sequencing was performed on PBMCs from the stem cell graft donor, taken from the stem cell graft. The CDR3: CSATPGVYTEAFF. The DNA for the CDR3 is TGCAGTGCGACCCCGGGGGTGTACACTGAAGCTTTCTTT.